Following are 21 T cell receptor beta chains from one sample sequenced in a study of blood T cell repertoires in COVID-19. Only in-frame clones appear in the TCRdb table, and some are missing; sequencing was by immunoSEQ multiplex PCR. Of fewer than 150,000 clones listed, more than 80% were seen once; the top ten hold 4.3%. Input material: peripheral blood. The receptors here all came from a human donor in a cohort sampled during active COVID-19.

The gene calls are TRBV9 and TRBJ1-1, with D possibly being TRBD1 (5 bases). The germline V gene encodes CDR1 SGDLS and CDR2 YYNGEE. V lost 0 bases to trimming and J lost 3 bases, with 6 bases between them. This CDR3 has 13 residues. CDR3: CASSVAGDTEAFF. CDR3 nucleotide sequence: TGTGCCAGCAGCGTAGCGGGGGACACTGAAGCTTTCTTT.

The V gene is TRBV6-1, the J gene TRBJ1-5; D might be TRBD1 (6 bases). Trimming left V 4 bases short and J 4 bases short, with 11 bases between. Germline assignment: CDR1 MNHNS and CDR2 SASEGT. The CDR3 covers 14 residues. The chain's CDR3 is CASSAAGVNQPQHF. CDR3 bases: TGTGCCAGCAGTGCAGCAGGGGTTAATCAGCCCCAGCATTTT.

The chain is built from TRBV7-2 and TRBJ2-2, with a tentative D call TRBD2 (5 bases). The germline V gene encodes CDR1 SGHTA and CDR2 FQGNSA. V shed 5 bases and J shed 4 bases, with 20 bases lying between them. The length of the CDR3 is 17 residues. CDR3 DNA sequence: TGTGCCAGCAGCCCACCGGGAAGGGCCGGTGGCACCGGGGAGCTGTTTTTT. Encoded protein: CASSPPGRAGGTGELFF.

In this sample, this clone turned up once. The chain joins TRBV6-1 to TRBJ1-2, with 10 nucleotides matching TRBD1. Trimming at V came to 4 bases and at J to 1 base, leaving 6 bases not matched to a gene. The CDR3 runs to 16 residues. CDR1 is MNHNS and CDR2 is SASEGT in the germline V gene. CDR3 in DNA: TGTGCCAGCAGTGTCTCGGGACAGGGGATTAACTATGGCTACACCTTC. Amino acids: CASSVSGQGINYGYTF.

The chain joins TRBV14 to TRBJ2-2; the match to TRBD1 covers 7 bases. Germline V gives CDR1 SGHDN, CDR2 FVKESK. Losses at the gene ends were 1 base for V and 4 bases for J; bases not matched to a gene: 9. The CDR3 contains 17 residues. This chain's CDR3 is CASSQGPPGGGTGELFF. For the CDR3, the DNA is TGTGCCAGCAGCCAAGGTCCCCCAGGGGGTGGCACCGGGGAGCTGTTTTTT.

CDR3 residues: CASSLPAPSNEQFF. The DNA for the CDR3 is TGTGCCAGCAGCCTCCCCGCGCCTAGCAATGAGCAGTTCTTC. V usage is TRBV5-4 and J usage is TRBJ2-1; D ambiguous. CDR3 length: 14 amino acids. The V gene lost 4 bases and the J gene lost 6 bases, with 14 bases spanning the gap. Germline CDR1 SGHNT, CDR2 YYREEE (reference sequence).

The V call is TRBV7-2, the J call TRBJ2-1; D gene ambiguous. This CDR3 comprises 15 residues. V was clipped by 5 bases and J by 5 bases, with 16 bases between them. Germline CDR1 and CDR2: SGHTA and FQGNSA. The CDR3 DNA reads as TGTGCCAGCAGCCCGTCAATCACTCTAGACAATGAGCAGTTCTTC. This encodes CASSPSITLDNEQFF.

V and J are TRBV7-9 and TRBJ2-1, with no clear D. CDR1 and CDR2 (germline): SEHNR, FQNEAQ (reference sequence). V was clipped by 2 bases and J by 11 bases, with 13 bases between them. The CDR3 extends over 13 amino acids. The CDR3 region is CASSLFVQAKQFF. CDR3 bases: TGTGCCAGCAGCTTATTTGTCCAGGCCAAGCAGTTCTTC.

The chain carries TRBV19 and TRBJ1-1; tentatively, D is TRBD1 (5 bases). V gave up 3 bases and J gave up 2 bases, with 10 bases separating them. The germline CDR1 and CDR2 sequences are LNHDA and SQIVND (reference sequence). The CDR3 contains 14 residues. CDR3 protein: CASSIQGLNTEAFF. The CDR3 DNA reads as TGTGCCAGTAGTATTCAGGGCCTAAACACTGAAGCTTTCTTT.

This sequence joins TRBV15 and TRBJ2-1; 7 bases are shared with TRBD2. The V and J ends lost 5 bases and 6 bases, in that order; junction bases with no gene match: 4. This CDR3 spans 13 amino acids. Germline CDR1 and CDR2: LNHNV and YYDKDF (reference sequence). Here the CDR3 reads CATSPGLVNEQFF. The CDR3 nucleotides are TGTGCCACCAGCCCTGGACTAGTCAATGAGCAGTTCTTC.

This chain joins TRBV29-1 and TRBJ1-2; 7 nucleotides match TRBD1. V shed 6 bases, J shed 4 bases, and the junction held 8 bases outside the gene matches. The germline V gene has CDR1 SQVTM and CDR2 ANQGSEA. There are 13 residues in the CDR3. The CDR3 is CSVATGTRYGYTF. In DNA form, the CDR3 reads TGCAGCGTGGCGACAGGGACACGCTATGGCTACACCTTC.

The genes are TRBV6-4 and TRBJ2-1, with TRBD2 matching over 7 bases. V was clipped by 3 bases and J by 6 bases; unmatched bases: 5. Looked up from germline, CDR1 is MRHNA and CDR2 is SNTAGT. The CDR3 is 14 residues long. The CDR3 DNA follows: TGTGCCAGCAGTGAGCGGGAGAGCCCCAATGAGCAGTTCTTC. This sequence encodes CASSERESPNEQFF.

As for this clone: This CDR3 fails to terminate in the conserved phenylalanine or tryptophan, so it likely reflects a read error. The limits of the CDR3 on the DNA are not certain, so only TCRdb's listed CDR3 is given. CDR3 amino acids: CASSPSGTGGLVI. The V call is TRBV11-2, the J call TRBJ2-6; TRBD1, the table's D call, was not compared with the DNA. The CDR3 is 13 residues long, counting both termini. Germline V lookup: CDR1 SGHAT, CDR2 FQNNGV.

The CDR3 here is CASSYSFRDSPLHF. CDR3 coding DNA: TGTGCCAGCAGTTACTCCTTTCGGGATTCACCCCTCCACTTT. The chain is built from TRBV6-5 and TRBJ1-6, with no clear D. The CDR3 runs to 14 residues. Per the germline V gene, CDR1 is MNHEY and CDR2 is SVGAGI. The germline V and J ends were trimmed by 0 bases and 8 bases, with 8 bases remaining between them.

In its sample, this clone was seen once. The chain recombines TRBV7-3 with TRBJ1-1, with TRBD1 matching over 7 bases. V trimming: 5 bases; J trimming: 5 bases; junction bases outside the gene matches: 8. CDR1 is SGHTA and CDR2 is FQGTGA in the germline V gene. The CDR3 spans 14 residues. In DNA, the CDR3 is TGTGCCAGCAGCCCATCGGCAGGGGGGACTGAAGCTTTCTTT. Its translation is CASSPSAGGTEAFF.

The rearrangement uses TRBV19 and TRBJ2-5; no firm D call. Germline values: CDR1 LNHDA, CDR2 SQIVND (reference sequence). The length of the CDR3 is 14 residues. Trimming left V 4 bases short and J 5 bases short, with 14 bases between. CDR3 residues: CASSTQAGLETQYF. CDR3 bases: TGTGCCAGTAGTACCCAAGCCGGTTTGGAGACCCAGTACTTC.

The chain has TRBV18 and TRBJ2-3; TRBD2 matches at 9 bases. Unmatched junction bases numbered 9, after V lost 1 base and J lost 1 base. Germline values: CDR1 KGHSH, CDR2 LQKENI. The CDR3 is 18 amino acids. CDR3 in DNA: TGTGCCAGCTCACCACTCCCGGGGGCTAGCGGGGGCACAGATACGCAGTATTTT. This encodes CASSPLPGASGGTDTQYF.

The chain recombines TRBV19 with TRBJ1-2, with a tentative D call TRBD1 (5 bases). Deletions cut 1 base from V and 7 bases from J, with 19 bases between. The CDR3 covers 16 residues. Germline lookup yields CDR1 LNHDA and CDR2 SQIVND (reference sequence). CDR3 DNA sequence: TGTGCCAGTAGTATAGCGGCGGCAGGGAATTCAGGTGGCTACACCTTC. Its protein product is CASSIAAAGNSGGYTF.

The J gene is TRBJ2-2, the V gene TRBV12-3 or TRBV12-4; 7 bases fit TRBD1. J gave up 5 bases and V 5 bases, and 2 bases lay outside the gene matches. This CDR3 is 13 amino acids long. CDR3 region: CASSGQVTGELFF. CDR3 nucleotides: TGTGCCAGCAGTGGACAGGTGACCGGGGAGCTGTTTTTT.

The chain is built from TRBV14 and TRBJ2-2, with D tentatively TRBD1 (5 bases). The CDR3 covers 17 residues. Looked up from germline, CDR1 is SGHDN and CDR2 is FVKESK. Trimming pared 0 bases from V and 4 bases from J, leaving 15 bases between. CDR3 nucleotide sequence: TGTGCCAGCAGCCAAGATTTTAGGCAGGGTACCACCGGGGAGCTGTTTTTT. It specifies CASSQDFRQGTTGELFF.

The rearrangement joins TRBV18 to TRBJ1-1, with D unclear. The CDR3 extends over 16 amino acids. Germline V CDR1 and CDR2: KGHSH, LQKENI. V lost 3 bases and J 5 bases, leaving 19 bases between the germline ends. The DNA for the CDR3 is TGTGCCAGCTCACCCAAGGTAACGGGGAGTGGGACTGAAGCTTTCTTT. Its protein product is CASSPKVTGSGTEAFF.